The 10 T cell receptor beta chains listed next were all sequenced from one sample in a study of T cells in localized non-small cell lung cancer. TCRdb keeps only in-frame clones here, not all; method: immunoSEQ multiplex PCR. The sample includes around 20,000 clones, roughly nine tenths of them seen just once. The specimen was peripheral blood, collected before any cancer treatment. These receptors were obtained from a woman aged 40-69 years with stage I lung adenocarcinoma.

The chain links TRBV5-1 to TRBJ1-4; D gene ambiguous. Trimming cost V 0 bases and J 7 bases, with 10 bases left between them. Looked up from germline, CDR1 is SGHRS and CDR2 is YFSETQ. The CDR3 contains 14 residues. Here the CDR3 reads CASSLGQSGEKLFF. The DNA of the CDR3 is TGCGCCAGCAGCTTGGGGCAGAGTGGTGAAAAACTGTTTTTT.

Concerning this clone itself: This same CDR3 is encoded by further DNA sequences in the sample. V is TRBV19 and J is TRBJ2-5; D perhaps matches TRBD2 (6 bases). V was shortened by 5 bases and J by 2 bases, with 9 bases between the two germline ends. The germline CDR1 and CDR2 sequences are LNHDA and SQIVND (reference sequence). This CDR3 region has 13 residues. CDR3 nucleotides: TGTGCCAGTAGTGGTCGGGGGCAAGAGACCCAGTACTTC. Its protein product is CASSGRGQETQYF.

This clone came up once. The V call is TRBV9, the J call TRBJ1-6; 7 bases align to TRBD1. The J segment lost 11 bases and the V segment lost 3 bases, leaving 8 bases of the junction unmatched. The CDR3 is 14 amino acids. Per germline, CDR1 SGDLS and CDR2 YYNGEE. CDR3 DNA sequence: TGTGCCAGCAGCGGCCGGGACAGCCCAACACCCCTCCACTTT. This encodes CASSGRDSPTPLHF. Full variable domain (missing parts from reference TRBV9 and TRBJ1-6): DSGVTQTPKHLITATGQRVTLRCSPRSGDLSVYWYQQSLDQGLQFLIQYYNGEERAKGNILERFSAQQFPDLHSELNLSSLELGDSALYFCASSGRDSPTPLHFGNGTRLTVT.

The CDR3 DNA reads as TGTGCCAGCAGCCCGATGAGCTACGAGCAGTACTTC. Its protein product is CASSPMSYEQYF. The chain has TRBV7-9 and TRBJ2-7; no clear D. Per germline, CDR1 SEHNR and CDR2 FQNEAQ (reference sequence). V was trimmed by 5 bases and J by 3 bases, leaving 8 bases between them. The CDR3 covers 12 residues.

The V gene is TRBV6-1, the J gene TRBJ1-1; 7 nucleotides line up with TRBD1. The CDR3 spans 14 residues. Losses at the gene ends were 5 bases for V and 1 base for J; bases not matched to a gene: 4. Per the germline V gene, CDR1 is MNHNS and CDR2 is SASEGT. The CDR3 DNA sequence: TGTGCCAGCAGTCAGACAGGGCAGAACACTGAAGCTTTCTTT. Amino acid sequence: CASSQTGQNTEAFF.

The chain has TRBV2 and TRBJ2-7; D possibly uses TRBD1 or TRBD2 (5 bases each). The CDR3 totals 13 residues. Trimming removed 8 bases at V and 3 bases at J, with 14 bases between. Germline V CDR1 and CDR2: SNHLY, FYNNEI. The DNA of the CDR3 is TGTGCCAGCTCAGGGTCGGACTTCTACGAGCAGTACTTC. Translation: CASSGSDFYEQYF. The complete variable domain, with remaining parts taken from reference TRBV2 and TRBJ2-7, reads EPEVTQTPSHQVTQMGQEVILRCVPISNHLYFYWYRQILGQKVEFLVSFYNNEISEKSEIFDDQFSVERPDGSNFTLKIRSTKLEDSAMYFCASSGSDFYEQYFGPGTRLTVT.

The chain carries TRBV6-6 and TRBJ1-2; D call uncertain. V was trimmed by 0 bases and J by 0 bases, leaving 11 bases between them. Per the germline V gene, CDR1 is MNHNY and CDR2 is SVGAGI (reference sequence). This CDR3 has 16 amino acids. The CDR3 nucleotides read TGTGCCAGCAGTTACTCCCCGCTCGACCCTAACTATGGCTACACCTTC. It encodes CASSYSPLDPNYGYTF.

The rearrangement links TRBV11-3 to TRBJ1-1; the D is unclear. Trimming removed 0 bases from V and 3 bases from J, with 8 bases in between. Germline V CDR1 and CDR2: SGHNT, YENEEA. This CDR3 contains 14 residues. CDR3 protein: CASSLDQVDTEAFF. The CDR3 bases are TGTGCCAGCAGCTTAGACCAGGTGGACACTGAAGCTTTCTTT.

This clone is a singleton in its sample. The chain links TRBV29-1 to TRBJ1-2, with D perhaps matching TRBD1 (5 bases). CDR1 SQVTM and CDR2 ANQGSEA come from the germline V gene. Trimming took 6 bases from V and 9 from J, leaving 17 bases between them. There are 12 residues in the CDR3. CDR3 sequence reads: CSVLPGTSRYTF. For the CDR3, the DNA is TGCAGCGTCCTACCCGGGACTTCCCGCTACACCTTC.

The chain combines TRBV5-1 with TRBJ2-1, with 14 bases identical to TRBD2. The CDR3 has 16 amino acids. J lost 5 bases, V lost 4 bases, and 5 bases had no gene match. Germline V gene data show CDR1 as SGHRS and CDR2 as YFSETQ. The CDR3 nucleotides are TGCGCCAGCAGCCCACGACTAGCGGGGGGGGACAATGAGCAGTTCTTC. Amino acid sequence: CASSPRLAGGDNEQFF.